This note documents a single T cell receptor beta chain sequence. Its antigen is currently unknown. This specimen belongs to a study of shared clonotypes between healthy human individuals. Overall study findings and caveats: The study found roughly 5.3% of naive CD4 clonotypes shared across a handful of donors.

The donors, healthy adults who were HIV-negative, had experienced no recent acute infections or vaccinations. The germline gives CDR1 SGHTA, CDR2 FQGTGA. V lost 5 bases and J lost 0, with 17 bases in between. The CDR3 is made up of 17 amino acids. Generated by immunoSEQ multiplex PCR, the TCRdb table keeps only in-frame clones and is missing some. The table includes about 1.5 million clones, 95% to 99% detected once. This TCR was recovered from a young man in good health. This chain joins TRBV7-3 and TRBJ2-1; D is tentatively TRBD1 or TRBD2 (5 bases each). The material sequenced was naive CD4+ T cells sorted from blood. Specified subset: CD45RA+ positively selected. CDR3 loop: CASSRERGRSSYNEQFF. DNA of the CDR3: TGTGCCAGCAGCCGGGAACGGGGCCGTAGCTCCTACAATGAGCAGTTCTTC.